One and the same sample provided the 11 T cell receptor beta chains below, sequenced in a study of blood T cells in healthy people across ages. Primers used in a second PCR of roughly 6 to 12 cycles were a sample-barcoded 5' primer and a J-beta primer mix. TCRdb reprocessed the 5' RACE reads with MiXCR, giving one entry per CDR3 protein. Of more than 500,000 distinct CDR3 sequences listed, 25% to 30% are singletons. The sequencing input was blood. All receptors come from a woman aged 70-85 years in good health.

V gene TRBV20-1 combines with J gene TRBJ1-2; D remains unclear. Trimming shortened V by 3 bases and J by 6 bases, and 14 bases separated the two germline ends. This CDR3 comprises 13 residues. Germline V gene data show CDR1 as DFQATT and CDR2 as SNEGSKA (reference sequence). The DNA of the CDR3 is TGCAGTGCTAGGCCCCAAGGCGAAAATGGCTACACCTTC. Its translation: CSARPQGENGYTF.

The V gene is TRBV20-1, the J gene TRBJ2-1; D remains unclear. V lost 6 bases, J lost 0 bases, and 12 bases lay in between. Germline V CDR1 and CDR2: DFQATT, SNEGSKA (reference sequence). The CDR3 has 14 amino acids. CDR3 in DNA: TGCAGTGCAACCACTATGAGCTCCTACAATGAGCAGTTCTTC. It specifies CSATTMSSYNEQFF.

Comments on this clonotype: This clone may be a read error of a much larger clone one base away. The chain recombines TRBV30 with TRBJ2-3; D not certain. The CDR3 totals 13 residues. CDR1 is GTSNPN, CDR2 SVGIG, per germline (reference sequence). The DNA of the CDR3 is TGTGCCTGGAGTGTACTCGGAACAGATGCGCAGTATTTT. Protein product: CAWSVLGTDAQYF.

The V and J genes are TRBV29-1 and TRBJ2-5, with 7 nucleotides matching TRBD2. Per germline, CDR1 SQVTM and CDR2 ANQGSEA. Germline trimming cut 1 base from V and 2 bases from J; bases unmatched to any gene: 4. The CDR3 loop spans 14 amino acids. CDR3 amino acids: CSVEVGGPQETQYF. The CDR3, as DNA: TGCAGCGTTGAAGTGGGAGGGCCTCAAGAGACCCAGTACTTC. The full variable domain, in which reference TRBV29-1 and TRBJ2-5 provide the parts outside the CDR3, is SAVISQKPSRDICQRGTSLTIQCQVDSQVTMMFWYRQQPGQSLTLIATANQGSEATYESGFVIDKFPISRPNLTFSTLTVSNMSPEDSSIYLCSVEVGGPQETQYFGPGTRLLVL.

This clonotype was seen a handful of times. The chain has TRBV6-6 and TRBJ2-2; 7 nucleotides line up with TRBD1. This CDR3 is built from 14 residues. The J segment lost 5 bases and the V segment lost 6 bases, leaving 6 bases of the junction unmatched. The V gene's germline CDR1 is MNHNY and CDR2 SVGAGI (reference sequence). CDR3 loop: CASRPTTGTGELFF. CDR3 coding DNA: TGTGCCAGCAGGCCAACGACAGGGACCGGGGAGCTGTTTTTT.

The V call is TRBV20-1, the J call TRBJ2-5, with no clear D. The J call is doubtful: the DNA matches TRBJ2-7 better. Germline V gene sequence: CDR1 DFQATT, CDR2 SNEGSKA (reference sequence). The CDR3 sequence is 15 residues long. CDR3 sequence reads: CSARDSEAMWYEQYF. The DNA of the CDR3 is TGCAGTGCTAGAGATAGTGAGGCCATGTGGTACGAGCAGTACTTC.

This chain uses TRBV7-9 with TRBJ2-1; 7 bases fit TRBD1. Germline CDR1 and CDR2: SEHNR and FQNEAQ (reference sequence). This CDR3 region has 15 residues. V gave up 5 bases and J gave up 4 bases; unmatched junction bases: 8. The CDR3 DNA follows: TGTGCCAGCAGCCCAAGGGGGACAGAGTACAATGAGCAGTTCTTC. This translates into CASSPRGTEYNEQFF. The complete variable domain, with remaining parts taken from reference TRBV7-9 and TRBJ2-1, reads DTGVSQNPRHKITKRGQNVTFRCDPISEHNRLYWYRQTLGQGPEFLTYFQNEAQLEKSRLLSDRFSAERPKGSFSTLEIQRTEQGDSAMYLCASSPRGTEYNEQFFGPGTRLTVL.

The chain joins TRBV7-2 to TRBJ2-3, with D possibly called TRBD1 or TRBD2 (6 bases each). V was cut by 10 bases and J by 2 bases, with 19 bases left in between. The CDR3 covers 15 residues. CDR1 is SGHTA and CDR2 is FQGNSA in the germline V gene. The CDR3 here is CATSRGAESTDTQYF. DNA of the CDR3: TGTGCCACCTCGAGGGGGGCAGAGTCCACAGATACGCAGTATTTT.

This clonotype has at least ten counts. This chain joins TRBV27 and TRBJ1-4; D remains ambiguous. V was shortened by 3 bases and J by 3 bases, with 11 bases between the two germline ends. The CDR3 extends over 15 amino acids. Germline assignment: CDR1 MNHEY and CDR2 SMNVEV (reference sequence). This CDR3 is CASSFGVGANEKLFF. DNA for the CDR3: TGTGCCAGCAGTTTTGGCGTCGGGGCTAATGAAAAACTGTTTTTT.

This clonotype was observed a handful of times. The chain couples TRBV6-5 to TRBJ1-3; no clear D gene. The CDR3 length is 14 residues. The V end was cut by 7 bases, the J end by 0 bases, with 10 bases between. CDR1 is MNHEY and CDR2 is SVGAGI in the germline V gene. The CDR3 protein is CASKAGFSGNTIYF. The CDR3, as DNA: TGTGCCAGCAAGGCAGGTTTCTCTGGAAACACCATATATTTT.

This chain links TRBV7-2 with TRBJ1-6, with D possibly being TRBD1 (5 bases). The CDR3 runs to 16 residues. CDR1 and CDR2 from the germline V gene are SGHTA and FQGNSA. V lost 4 bases and J 7 bases, leaving 17 bases between the germline ends. In nucleotides, the CDR3 is TGTGCCAGCAGCTCCGCCTACGGGGGAAGGAATTCACCCCTCCACTTT. Its protein is CASSSAYGGRNSPLHF.